This T cell receptor (beta chain) stems from a study of blood T cells in healthy people across ages. Each donor was a healthy Caucasian individual from Russia, aged roughly 6 to 90. Every donor gave 8.5 to 10 milliliters of peripheral blood. Note on this clonotype: At one of its ends the junction is not consistent with the germline gene, which may arise from a read error.

The CDR3 runs to 12 residues. Germline CDR1 SNHLY, CDR2 FYNNEI. The authors ran a second PCR of roughly 7 to 11 cycles using a sample-barcoded 5' primer and a J-beta primer mix. Researchers report that each sample yielded at least 2.5 million CDR3-containing paired-end reads. One entry per CDR3 protein, called by TCRdb with MiXCR from the 5' RACE reads. The sample has hundreds of thousands of distinct CDR3 sequences, about 20% seen once. The chain couples TRBV2 to TRBJ1-2, with no clear D. Sequences were obtained from blood. This TCR came from a man between 65 and 85 years old in good health. The CDR3 DNA reads as TGTGCCAGCAGTGCCACAAGCTATGGCTTCACCTTC. Its protein product is CASSATSYGFTF.